The 29 T cell receptor beta chains below were found in one sample sequenced in a study of long-term antiretroviral therapy in people with HIV. At the survey level, the v3.0 immunoSEQ assay was run. Sequencing was performed with immunoSEQ multiplex PCR; in TCRdb, only in-frame clones are kept and a portion is missing. The sample includes almost 35,000 clones, approximately 84% seen only once; the top ten take approximately 4.8%. The sample here was unsorted PBMCs, taken roughly 2.9 years before starting antiretroviral therapy. These TCRs come from a woman in her 30s with HIV.

J is TRBJ1-3 and V is TRBV4-1; 9 bases agree with TRBD1. The V gene's germline CDR1 is MGHRA and CDR2 YSYEKL. Losses at the gene ends were 4 bases for V and 2 bases for J; bases not matched to a gene: 9. The CDR3 length is 17 residues. The CDR3 DNA is TGCGCCAGCAGCCTCGCCGGGACAGGGTCTGCTGGAAACACCATATATTTT. As protein: CASSLAGTGSAGNTIYF.

The rearrangement joins TRBV5-1 to TRBJ2-1; TRBD1 aligns across 7 bases. This CDR3 is built from 14 residues. After removal of 3 bases from V and 2 bases from J, the junction contained 2 bases not matched to a gene. Germline V lookup: CDR1 SGHRS, CDR2 YFSETQ. CDR3 protein: CASSWGQTYNEQFF. As DNA, the CDR3 is TGCGCCAGCAGCTGGGGACAGACCTACAATGAGCAGTTCTTC.

The rearrangement joins TRBV28 to TRBJ1-5; TRBD1 agrees at 7 bases. V was clipped by 4 bases and J by 6 bases; unmatched bases: 0. Per the germline V gene, CDR1 is MDHEN and CDR2 is SYDVKM. CDR3 length: 12 residues. The CDR3 protein is CASSSGGQPQHF. The CDR3 nucleotides read TGTGCCAGCAGTTCAGGGGGTCAGCCCCAGCATTTT.

The rearrangement joins TRBV28 to TRBJ2-7, with 16 bases lining up with TRBD2. This CDR3 is built from 21 residues. V lost 6 bases and J lost 2; bases outside the gene matches: 19. CDR1 and CDR2 (germline): MDHEN, SYDVKM. CDR3: CASSPGLAGGLGVEWTYEQYV. The CDR3 DNA reads as TGTGCCAGCAGCCCGGGACTAGCGGGGGGGCTTGGGGTAGAGTGGACCTACGAGCAGTACGTC.

The chain is built from TRBV29-1 and TRBJ2-5; TRBD1 is a possible D gene (6 bases). Between the trimmed V and J ends, which lost 3 bases and 7 bases, there was a span of 15 bases. The CDR3 has 13 amino acids. The germline V gene encodes CDR1 SQVTM and CDR2 ANQGSEA. The CDR3 DNA sequence: TGCAGCGTTGACTCGGACAGAGTAGGGACCCAGTACTTC. Amino acid sequence: CSVDSDRVGTQYF.

V usage is TRBV11-2 and J usage is TRBJ1-3; D gene unclear. Trimming removed 5 bases from V and 3 bases from J, with 14 bases in between. The CDR3 is 15 amino acids. Germline V lookup: CDR1 SGHAT, CDR2 FQNNGV. CDR3: CASSPKSVNGNTIYF. The CDR3 DNA follows: TGTGCCAGCAGCCCCAAGTCTGTAAATGGAAACACCATATATTTT.

A remark on this clone: The junction departs from germline at one end; a sequencing error may be responsible. The V call is TRBV9, the J call TRBJ2-5, with D perhaps being TRBD1 or TRBD2 (7 bases each). The germline V gene has CDR1 SGDLS and CDR2 YYNGEE. The CDR3 has 17 amino acids. In DNA form, the CDR3 reads TGTGCCAGCGGCGTCTCCCCAGGGGGAGGGGGCCAAGAGACCCAGTACTTC. It codes for CASGVSPGGGGQETQYF. Together with reference TRBV9 and TRBJ2-5, the CDR3 gives the full variable domain: DSGVTQTPKHLITATGQRVTLRCSPRSGDLSVYWYQQSLDQGLQFLIQYYNGEERAKGNILERFSAQQFPDLHSELNLSSLELGDSALYFCASGVSPGGGGQETQYFGPGTRLLVL.

CDR3 region: CASSPSFGTGELFF. CDR3 coding DNA: TGTGCCAGCAGCCCCAGTTTCGGCACCGGGGAGCTGTTTTTT. The chain links TRBV9 to TRBJ2-2; D unclear. CDR3 size: 14 residues. Germline values: CDR1 SGDLS, CDR2 YYNGEE. V shed 4 bases and J shed 4 bases, with 11 bases lying between them.

The chain links TRBV7-3 to TRBJ2-7, with 9 bases aligning to TRBD2. The CDR3 runs 15 residues. V lost 2 bases to trimming and J lost 2 bases; unmatched junction nucleotides: 4. Germline V gene data show CDR1 as SGHTA and CDR2 as FQGTGA. CDR3: CASSLLERGAYEQYF. The CDR3 nucleotides read TGTGCCAGCAGCTTATTGGAGCGGGGGGCCTACGAGCAGTACTTC.

V gene TRBV4-1 combines with J gene TRBJ1-2; D is ambiguous. The CDR3 sequence is 15 residues long. The germline V gene encodes CDR1 MGHRA and CDR2 YSYEKL. With 0 bases removed from V and 1 base from J, the gap between germline ends came to 9 bases. As DNA, the CDR3 is TGCGCCAGCAGCCAAGATTACCTGAGTAACTATGGCTACACCTTC. It yields the protein CASSQDYLSNYGYTF.

The chain recombines TRBV10-3 with TRBJ2-1; the D is unclear. Between the trimmed V and J ends, which lost 5 bases and 0 bases, there was a span of 17 bases. The germline V gene has CDR1 ENHRY and CDR2 SYGVKD. The CDR3 is 17 residues long. Here the CDR3 reads CAISRLQPDSSYNEQFF. CDR3 coding DNA: TGTGCCATCAGTAGATTACAGCCCGATAGCTCCTACAATGAGCAGTTCTTC.

This chain connects TRBV29-1 to TRBJ1-5; unclear D gene. V lost 5 bases, J lost 1 base, and 12 bases lay in between. Germline V CDR1 and CDR2: SQVTM, ANQGSEA. CDR3 length: 14 amino acids. The CDR3 reads CSVSVGLSNQPQHF. The CDR3 nucleotides are TGCAGCGTTTCGGTAGGGCTAAGCAATCAGCCCCAGCATTTT. The full variable domain, its missing parts supplied by reference TRBV29-1 and TRBJ1-5, is SAVISQKPSRDICQRGTSLTIQCQVDSQVTMMFWYRQQPGQSLTLIATANQGSEATYESGFVIDKFPISRPNLTFSTLTVSNMSPEDSSIYLCSVSVGLSNQPQHFGDGTRLSIL.

V is TRBV6-1 and J is TRBJ1-5; possible D gene TRBD1, 5 bases. The CDR3 has 15 amino acids. V was pared by 6 bases and J by 6 bases, with 18 bases between. Germline V gene lookup returns CDR1 MNHNS and CDR2 SASEGT. CDR3 residues: CASRHGGRVSQPQHF. CDR3 sequence (DNA): TGTGCCAGCAGACACGGGGGTAGGGTTAGTCAGCCCCAGCATTTT.

The V and J genes are TRBV10-3 and TRBJ2-1; D gene unclear. The CDR3 runs to 13 residues. Germline V CDR1 and CDR2: ENHRY, SYGVKD. V was clipped by 0 bases and J by 7 bases, with 7 bases between them. CDR3 residues: CAISESMLNEQFF. The CDR3 DNA reads TGTGCCATCAGTGAGTCGATGCTGAATGAGCAGTTCTTC.

This clone is a singleton in its sample. The CDR3 DNA is TGTGCCAGCAGAAAGGACAACAAGAAAAACATTCAGTACTTC. It codes for CASRKDNKKNIQYF. The chain carries TRBV11-2 and TRBJ2-4; TRBD1 is a possible D gene (5 bases). V lost 6 bases and J lost 4, with 13 bases in between. The CDR3 has 14 residues. Germline V gene sequence: CDR1 SGHAT, CDR2 FQNNGV.

J is TRBJ1-4 and V is TRBV20-1; D uncertain. Deletions cut 5 bases from V and 11 bases from J, with 9 bases between. The CDR3 totals 10 residues. Germline-derived CDR1 and CDR2 are DFQATT and SNEGSKA (reference sequence). CDR3 loop: CSASTTKLFF. The CDR3 DNA is TGCAGTGCTTCGACAACTAAACTGTTTTTT.

The chain's CDR3 is CASSYGGQSNHEQYF. CDR3 in DNA: TGTGCCAGCAGTTACGGAGGACAGTCAAACCACGAGCAGTACTTC. The chain recombines TRBV6-5 with TRBJ2-7, with D maybe TRBD1 (6 bases). The V gene lost 2 bases and the J gene lost 5 bases, with 16 bases spanning the gap. Germline V gives CDR1 MNHEY, CDR2 SVGAGI. This CDR3 is built from 15 residues.

V is TRBV11-1 and J is TRBJ2-3; the match to TRBD2 covers 8 bases. Germline CDR1 is SGHAT and CDR2 is FQDESV (reference sequence). This CDR3 region has 16 residues. The V and J ends lost 4 bases and 2 bases, in that order; junction bases with no gene match: 8. CDR3 nucleotide sequence: TGTGCCAGCAGCTCCCGAGGACTAGCTCTCACAGATACGCAGTATTTT. Translated: CASSSRGLALTDTQYF.

This sequence joins TRBV2 and TRBJ2-7; weak D call: TRBD1 (5 bases). This CDR3 comprises 16 residues. With 0 bases removed from V and 3 bases from J, the gap between germline ends came to 15 bases. CDR1 and CDR2 from the germline V gene are SNHLY and FYNNEI. Here the CDR3 reads CASSEAGAGDLYEQYF. The CDR3 DNA sequence: TGTGCCAGCAGTGAAGCAGGGGCAGGAGACCTCTACGAGCAGTACTTC.

The J gene is TRBJ2-5, the V gene TRBV7-9, with 9 bases matching TRBD1. Germline V lookup: CDR1 SEHNR, CDR2 FQNEAQ (reference sequence). The CDR3 spans 15 residues. With V trimmed by 5 bases and J by 4 bases, 8 bases remained unmatched. The CDR3 loop reads CASSPGQGVIETQYF. CDR3 nucleotides: TGTGCCAGCAGCCCGGGACAGGGAGTAATAGAGACCCAGTACTTC.

The chain has TRBV10-3 and TRBJ1-1; D unresolved. The CDR3 covers 14 residues. Per germline, CDR1 ENHRY and CDR2 SYGVKD. Trimming cost V 10 bases and J 0 bases, with 15 bases left between them. The CDR3 is CATTLRRMNTEAFF. The CDR3 bases are TGTGCCACCACCCTCCGTAGAATGAACACTGAAGCTTTCTTT.

The chain recombines TRBV14 with TRBJ2-7; D gene unclear. This CDR3 region has 14 residues. From germline, CDR1 is SGHDN and CDR2 FVKESK. V shed 2 bases and J shed 3 bases, with 11 bases lying between them. This CDR3 reads CASSQLGMGYEQYV. The CDR3 nucleotides read TGTGCCAGCAGCCAATTAGGCATGGGCTACGAGCAGTACGTC.

There are a few counts of this clone. The chain employs TRBV2 and TRBJ1-5; a weak D match, TRBD1 (6 bases). Germline V CDR1 and CDR2: SNHLY, FYNNEI. The CDR3 loop spans 14 amino acids. V was shortened by 8 bases and J by 4 bases, with 15 bases between the two germline ends. CDR3 nucleotide sequence: TGTGCCAGCGTGCAAGGGGGGAGTAATCAGCCCCAGCATTTT. It is translated as CASVQGGSNQPQHF.

Turning to this clone: One end of the junction is discordant with germline, which a read error may explain. The chain carries TRBV10-3 and TRBJ1-5; the match to TRBD1 covers 7 bases. This CDR3 spans 16 amino acids. Germline V CDR1 and CDR2: ENHRY, SYGVKD. CDR3 nucleotides: TGTGCCATCAGTGAAGACCCGACAGGGAGCATTCAGCCCCAGCATTTT. It codes for CAISEDPTGSIQPQHF.

The rearrangement links TRBV10-2 to TRBJ1-5; no definite D call. The CDR3 has 13 amino acids. Trimming removed 5 bases at V and 11 bases at J, with 16 bases between. Germline CDR1 and CDR2: WSHSY and SAAADI. The CDR3 coding sequence is TGCGCCAGCAGTACCCTGGGTAGATCGGCCCAGCATTTT. Protein sequence: CASSTLGRSAQHF.

The chain employs TRBV6-5 and TRBJ2-6, with D hard to call. The CDR3 has 14 amino acids. The germline V and J ends were trimmed by 4 bases and 4 bases, with 8 bases remaining between them. Germline V gene sequence: CDR1 MNHEY, CDR2 SVGAGI. The CDR3 DNA reads as TGTGCCAGCAGTTCCACCCAGGGGGCCAACGTCCTGACTTTC. Protein product: CASSSTQGANVLTF.

This chain links TRBV15 with TRBJ2-5; 10 nucleotides agree with TRBD1. Germline V lookup: CDR1 LNHNV, CDR2 YYDKDF (reference sequence). The junction had 7 bases not matched to a gene; V was cut back by 3 bases and J by 9 bases. This CDR3 has 14 amino acids. This chain's CDR3 is CATSRDRGDQAQYF. In nucleotides, the CDR3 is TGTGCCACCAGCAGGGACAGGGGGGACCAAGCCCAGTACTTC.

The chain has TRBV2 and TRBJ2-1; tentative D call: TRBD1 (5 bases). V shed 11 bases and J shed 2 bases, with 16 bases lying between them. There are 14 residues in the CDR3. Germline loops: CDR1 SNHLY, CDR2 FYNNEI. The DNA for the CDR3 is TGTGCCTTTGTTCCGACAGCTACCTACAATGAGCAGTTCTTC. It is translated as CAFVPTATYNEQFF.

The V gene is TRBV18, the J gene TRBJ1-2; 9 nucleotides agree with TRBD1. The CDR3 covers 16 residues. CDR1 and CDR2 from the germline V gene are KGHSH and LQKENI. With 0 bases clipped from V and 7 bases from J, the junction kept 9 bases outside the gene matches. CDR3 region: CASSPPPGTGPRGYTF. The CDR3 nucleotides are TGTGCCAGCTCACCACCTCCTGGGACAGGGCCACGTGGCTACACCTTC.